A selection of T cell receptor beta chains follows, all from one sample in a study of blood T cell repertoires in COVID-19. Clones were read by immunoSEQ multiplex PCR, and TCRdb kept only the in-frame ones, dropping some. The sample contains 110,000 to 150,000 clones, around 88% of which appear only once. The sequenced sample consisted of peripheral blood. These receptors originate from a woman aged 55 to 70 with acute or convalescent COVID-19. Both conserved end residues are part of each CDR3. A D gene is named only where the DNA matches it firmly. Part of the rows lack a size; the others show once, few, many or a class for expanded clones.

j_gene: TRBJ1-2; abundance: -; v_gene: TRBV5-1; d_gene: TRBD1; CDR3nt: TGCGCCAGCAGCTTGCGACCGGGACAGCTCTATGGCTACACCTTC; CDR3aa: CASSLRPGQLYGYTF
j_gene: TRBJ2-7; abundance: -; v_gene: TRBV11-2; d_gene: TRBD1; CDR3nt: TGTGCCAGCAGCAACGGCGGGACAGGGGCCTACGAGCAGTACTTC; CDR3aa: CASSNGGTGAYEQYF
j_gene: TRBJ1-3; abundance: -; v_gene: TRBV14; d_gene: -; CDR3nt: TGTGCCAGCCGACTGAACTCTGGAAACACCATATATTTT; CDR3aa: CASRLNSGNTIYF
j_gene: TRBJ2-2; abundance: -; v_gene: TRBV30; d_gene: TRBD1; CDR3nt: TGTGCCGGATTTGTAGGGACAGGGCTTCCCGGGGAGCTGTTTTTT; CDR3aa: CAGFVGTGLPGELFF
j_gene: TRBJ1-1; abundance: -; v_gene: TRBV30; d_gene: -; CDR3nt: TGTGCCCTTCGGGGGAACACTGAAGCTTTCTTT; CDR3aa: CALRGNTEAFF
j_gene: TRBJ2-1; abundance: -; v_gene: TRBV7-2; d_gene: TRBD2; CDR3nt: TGTGCCAGCAGCTTAGCAAGCGGGGGTTTCTACAATGAGCAGTTCTTC; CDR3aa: CASSLASGGFYNEQFF
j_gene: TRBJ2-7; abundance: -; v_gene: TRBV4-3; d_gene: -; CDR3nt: TGCGCCAGCAGCCAAGGGTCATGGATTCCGGCGGACGAGCAGTACTTC; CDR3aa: CASSQGSWIPADEQYF
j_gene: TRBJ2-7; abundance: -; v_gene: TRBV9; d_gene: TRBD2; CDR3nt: TGTGCCAGCAGCGTAAGCCTAGCGGACTACGAGCAGTACTTC; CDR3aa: CASSVSLADYEQYF
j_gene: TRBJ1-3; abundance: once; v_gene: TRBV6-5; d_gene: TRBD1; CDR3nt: TGTGCCAGCAGCTCCGACAGGGGGCCTGGAAACACCATATATTTT; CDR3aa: CASSSDRGPGNTIYF
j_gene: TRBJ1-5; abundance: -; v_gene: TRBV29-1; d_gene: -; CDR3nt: TGCAGCGTTGAATGGGCGGGCCGGGGAACGCCCCAGCATTTT; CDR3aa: CSVEWAGRGTPQHF
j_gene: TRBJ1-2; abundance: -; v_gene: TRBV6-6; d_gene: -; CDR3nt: TGTGCCAGCAGTTACTCGACGGGCAGGGGAAGCTATGGCTACACCTTC; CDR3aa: CASSYSTGRGSYGYTF
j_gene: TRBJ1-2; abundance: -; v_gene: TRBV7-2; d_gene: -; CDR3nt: TGTGCCAGCAGCTCCAGAGGGAATACTAACTATGGCTACACCTTC; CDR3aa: CASSSRGNTNYGYTF
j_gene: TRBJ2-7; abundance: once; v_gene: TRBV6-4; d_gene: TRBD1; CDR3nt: TGTGCCAGCAGCCCGGGACAGGGGGGCTACGAGCAGTACTTC; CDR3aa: CASSPGQGGYEQYF
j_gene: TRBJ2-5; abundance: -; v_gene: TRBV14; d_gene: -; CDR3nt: TGTGCCAGCAGCCAAGATGAGATTCAAGAGACCCAGTACTTC; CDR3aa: CASSQDEIQETQYF
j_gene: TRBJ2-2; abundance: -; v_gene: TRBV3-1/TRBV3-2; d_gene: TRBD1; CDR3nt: TGTGCCAGCAGCCAAGACAGGGGGTCGGGGACCGGGGAGCTGTTTTTT; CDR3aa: CASSQDRGSGTGELFF
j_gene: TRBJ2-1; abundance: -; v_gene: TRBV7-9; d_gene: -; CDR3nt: TGTGCCAGCAGCCTAGGGACTCTACAGTTCTTC; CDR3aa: CASSLGTLQFF
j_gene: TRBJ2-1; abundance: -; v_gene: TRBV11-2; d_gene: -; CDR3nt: TGTGCCAGCAGCTTTAACGCCGGTGAGCAGTTCTTC; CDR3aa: CASSFNAGEQFF
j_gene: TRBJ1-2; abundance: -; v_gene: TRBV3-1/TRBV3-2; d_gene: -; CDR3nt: TGTGCCAGCAGCCACATGGCTCGAGGCTACACCTTC; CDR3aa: CASSHMARGYTF
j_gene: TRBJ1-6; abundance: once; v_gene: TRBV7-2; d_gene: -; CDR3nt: TGTGCCAGCAGCTTTGGGCCGCTGAGCTCCTATAATTCACCCCTCCACTTT; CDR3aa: CASSFGPLSSYNSPLHF
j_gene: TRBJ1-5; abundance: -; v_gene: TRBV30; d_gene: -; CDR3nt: TGTGCCTGGAGTAGTGGCAGTAACCGATTCGGGATTTCCGATCAGCCCCAGCATTTT; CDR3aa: CAWSSGSNRFGISDQPQHF
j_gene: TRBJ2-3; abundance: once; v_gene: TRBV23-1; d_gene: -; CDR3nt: TGCGCCAGCAGTCAGGGACTGCTCCCAAGGGATACGCAGTATTTT; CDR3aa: CASSQGLLPRDTQYF
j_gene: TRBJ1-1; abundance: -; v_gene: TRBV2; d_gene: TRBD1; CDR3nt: TGTGCCAGCAGTGGACAGGGGAACACTGAAGCTTTCTTT; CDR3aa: CASSGQGNTEAFF
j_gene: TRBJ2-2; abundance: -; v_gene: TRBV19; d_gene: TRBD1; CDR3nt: TGTGCCAGTAGTATGTTCGGGACAGGGGGTTACACCGGGGAGCTGTTTTTT; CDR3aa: CASSMFGTGGYTGELFF
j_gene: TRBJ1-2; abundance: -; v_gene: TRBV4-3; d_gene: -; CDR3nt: TGCGCCAGCAGCGCAGAAAATGGAGTCTATGGCTACACCTTC; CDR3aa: CASSAENGVYGYTF